The TCR beta chain described here comes from a study of tumor-infiltrating lymphocytes in primary liver carcinoma. Worth noting for this clonotype: A much larger clonotype is one base distant, so this may be a read error.

Both RNA and DNA were isolated together from about 20-30 mg of bulk tissue that had not been sorted. Chronic HBV infection was present in the patients, who were treatment-naive. A primer in the constant region served to generate TCR beta cDNA from about 480 ng of total RNA. Libraries for TCR beta were built through three nested multiplex PCR rounds, which together made up a slightly modified ARM-PCR procedure. TCRdb reprocessed the multiplex PCR reads via MiXCR and lists one record per CDR3 protein. The repertoire holds about 97,000 distinct CDR3 sequences, with around two thirds as singletons. The sequence derives from an older woman with primary liver carcinoma and hepatitis B virus infection. The sample consisted of liver tumor tissue from sampling region 2. The subset is: tumor region T2, inferior pole.

For the CDR3, the DNA is TGTGCCAGCAGTTTAGGAGGGGAGAACACCGGGGAGCTGTTTTTT. Amino acids: CASSLGGENTGELFF. This chain uses TRBV28 with TRBJ2-2; D is perhaps TRBD2 (6 bases). This CDR3 spans 15 amino acids. The V gene's germline CDR1 is MDHEN and CDR2 SYDVKM. V gave up 2 bases and J gave up 1 base, with 8 bases separating them.